Listed here are 20 T cell receptor beta chains from one sample, sequenced in a study of blood T cell repertoires in COVID-19. TCRdb's table, derived via immunoSEQ multiplex PCR, lists solely in-frame clones and lacks some. The sample lists roughly 290,000 clones; 80% to 85% were seen once. The sample was peripheral blood. Every receptor here comes from a person aged 65-85 years with COVID-19, enrolled during active disease.

The rearrangement links TRBV29-1 to TRBJ1-1; TRBD1 might be the D (6 bases). The CDR3 is 14 residues long. Trimming took off 1 base at V and 4 bases at J, with 13 bases between the two ends. The germline V gene encodes CDR1 SQVTM and CDR2 ANQGSEA. CDR3 nucleotide sequence: TGCAGCGTTGAAGTGAGGAACAGGGTCACTGAAGCTTTCTTT. The encoded protein is CSVEVRNRVTEAFF.

The table lists this clone with a few counts. This chain joins TRBV7-8 and TRBJ1-5; maybe TRBD1 (5 bases). The CDR3 loop spans 14 amino acids. V dropped 3 bases and J dropped 8 bases, with 14 bases sitting between them. Germline V CDR1 and CDR2: SGHVS, FQNEAQ. Here the CDR3 reads CASSFMRGGEPQHF. Here the CDR3 DNA reads TGTGCCAGCAGCTTTATGAGGGGCGGGGAGCCCCAGCATTTT.

The V and J genes are TRBV19 and TRBJ2-7, with D maybe TRBD1 (6 bases). This CDR3 spans 15 amino acids. Germline CDR1 and CDR2: LNHDA and SQIVND (reference sequence). V was shortened by 10 bases and J by 4 bases, with 23 bases between the two germline ends. Here the CDR3 reads CATTPETGTRYEQYF. The CDR3 DNA reads TGTGCCACGACCCCAGAAACCGGGACACGGTACGAGCAGTACTTC.

The chain couples TRBV7-2 to TRBJ2-5; 7 bases are a match to TRBD1. The trim removed 5 bases at V and 4 bases at J, leaving 10 bases unmatched. The CDR3 has 15 amino acids. Germline CDR1 SGHTA, CDR2 FQGNSA. CDR3 bases: TGTGCCAGCAGCACCAGGGGGACGGGGAGAGAGACCCAGTACTTC. Its translation: CASSTRGTGRETQYF.

The J gene is TRBJ2-3, the V gene TRBV7-3; tentatively, D is TRBD1 (5 bases). Germline CDR1 SGHTA, CDR2 FQGTGA. V lost 1 base and J 4 bases, leaving 6 bases between the germline ends. CDR3 length: 13 amino acids. The CDR3 DNA reads TGTGCCAGCAGCTTAAAGACAGCAGATACGCAGTATTTT. Translating gives CASSLKTADTQYF.

The chain links TRBV5-6 to TRBJ2-1, with no clear D. Germline V gives CDR1 SGHDT, CDR2 YYEEEE. This CDR3 comprises 14 residues. Trimming removed 2 bases at V and 4 bases at J, with 10 bases between. CDR3 loop: CASSFWANYNEQFF. As DNA, the CDR3 is TGTGCCAGCAGCTTTTGGGCTAATTACAATGAGCAGTTCTTC.

This rearrangement joins TRBV3-1 (or the pseudogene TRBV3-2) to TRBJ2-2, with 8 bases lining up with TRBD1. V was clipped by 8 bases and J by 6 bases; unmatched bases: 17. CDR1 is LGHDT and CDR2 is YNNKEL in the germline V gene (reference sequence). The CDR3 is made up of 17 amino acids. The CDR3 spells CASAPPRTGTQAGELFF. In DNA form, the CDR3 reads TGTGCCAGCGCCCCACCTCGGACAGGGACACAGGCCGGGGAGCTGTTTTTT.

The chain joins TRBV7-2 to TRBJ1-5, with 10 bases identical to TRBD1. CDR1 is SGHTA, CDR2 FQGNSA, per germline. Germline trimming cut 5 bases from V and 3 bases from J; bases unmatched to any gene: 4. There are 15 residues in the CDR3. Here the CDR3 reads CASSTGQGNNQPQHF. The CDR3 DNA sequence: TGTGCCAGCAGCACGGGACAGGGGAACAATCAGCCCCAGCATTTT.

This chain uses TRBV7-2 with TRBJ1-6, with 8 nucleotides matching TRBD1. J gave up 9 bases and V 5 bases, and 9 bases lay outside the gene matches. Germline V CDR1 and CDR2: SGHTA, FQGNSA. The CDR3 has 15 residues. The CDR3, as DNA: TGTGCCAGCAGCACGACCGGGACAGGCTTTTCACCCCTCCACTTT. It yields the protein CASSTTGTGFSPLHF.

The chain has TRBV6-6 and TRBJ1-6, with a tentative D call TRBD1 (6 bases). The CDR3 covers 14 residues. V dropped 7 bases and J dropped 6 bases, with 13 bases sitting between them. Per germline, CDR1 MNHNY and CDR2 SVGAGI (reference sequence). The CDR3 sequence is CASISGELNSPLHF. The CDR3 region has the DNA TGTGCCAGCATTTCAGGGGAACTTAATTCACCCCTCCACTTT.

The chain combines TRBV6-6 with TRBJ2-1; maybe TRBD2 (5 bases). There are 14 residues in the CDR3. The V end lost 6 bases, the J end lost 7 bases, and 16 bases lay between the germline ends. The germline V gene has CDR1 MNHNY and CDR2 SVGAGI (reference sequence). CDR3 sequence: CASRSRSDRNEQFF. The CDR3 DNA follows: TGTGCCAGCAGGAGTCGTAGCGACCGGAATGAGCAGTTCTTC.

This chain uses TRBV4-1 with TRBJ2-2; D uncertain. The V gene's germline CDR1 is MGHRA and CDR2 YSYEKL. The V and J ends lost 1 base and 6 bases respectively, with 21 bases between them. This CDR3 is 18 amino acids long. Here the CDR3 DNA reads TGCGCCAGCAGCCAAGGCTATCGAGGATCAAGTTCGGCCGGGGAGCTGTTTTTT. This gives the protein CASSQGYRGSSSAGELFF.

This clone appeared once. The chain is built from TRBV5-1 and TRBJ2-3, with 15 bases aligning to TRBD2. CDR1 SGHRS and CDR2 YFSETQ come from the germline V gene. The CDR3 has 17 amino acids. V was clipped by 3 bases and J by 2 bases; unmatched bases: 4. CDR3 sequence: CASSSGLAGGHTDTQYF. The CDR3 DNA sequence: TGCGCCAGCAGCTCGGGACTAGCGGGGGGTCACACAGATACGCAGTATTTT.

This clone came up a few times. J is TRBJ2-2 and V is TRBV6-4; 8 bases align to TRBD2. The germline V gene encodes CDR1 MRHNA and CDR2 SNTAGT. V trimming: 3 bases; J trimming: 7 bases; junction bases outside the gene matches: 4. This CDR3 comprises 14 residues. CDR3 in amino acids: CASSEREGIGELFF. CDR3 nucleotide sequence: TGTGCCAGCAGTGAACGGGAGGGTATCGGGGAGCTGTTTTTT.

The chain combines TRBV7-2 with TRBJ2-7, with 7 bases that match TRBD2. Trimming removed 5 bases from V and 6 bases from J; junction bases left unmatched: 10. Germline V CDR1 and CDR2: SGHTA, FQGNSA. This CDR3 spans 14 amino acids. CDR3 DNA: TGTGCCAGCAGCCTCCAAGGGGAGGGAGGCGAGCAGTACTTC. Its protein is CASSLQGEGGEQYF.

CDR3 sequence reads: CASSLGGGGDYSPLHF. The CDR3 DNA sequence: TGTGCCAGCAGCTTAGGCGGAGGGGGCGATTATTCACCCCTCCACTTT. V and J are TRBV7-9 and TRBJ1-6, with TRBD1 matching over 7 bases. This CDR3 has 16 amino acids. CDR1 SEHNR and CDR2 FQNEAQ come from the germline V gene (reference sequence). V shed 1 base and J 8 bases; nucleotides not matched to a gene: 8.

The chain couples TRBV7-9 to TRBJ1-5, with TRBD1 as a possible D gene (5 bases). Germline lookup yields CDR1 SEHNR and CDR2 FQNEAQ (reference sequence). Trimming pared 3 bases from V and 7 bases from J, leaving 25 bases between. The CDR3 covers 18 residues. The CDR3 coding sequence is TGTGCCAGCAGCTTCTCGAAAAGCGGGGGGGGTGGCCAACAGCCCCAGCATTTT. Protein product: CASSFSKSGGGGQQPQHF.

The chain combines TRBV7-3 with TRBJ2-3, with 8 bases fitting TRBD1. Germline V gives CDR1 SGHTA, CDR2 FQGTGA. V lost 5 bases and J lost 2; bases outside the gene matches: 6. CDR3 length: 15 residues. CDR3 in DNA: TGTGCCAGCAGCGAGACAGGGGCCCCCACAGATACGCAGTATTTT. It codes for CASSETGAPTDTQYF.

This rearrangement joins TRBV30 to TRBJ1-2; 8 bases are shared with TRBD1. The CDR3 length is 13 residues. Germline V CDR1 and CDR2: GTSNPN, SVGIG (reference sequence). The junction had 6 bases not matched to a gene; V was cut back by 3 bases and J by 6 bases. The CDR3 is CAWRSQGAHGYTF. The DNA for the CDR3 is TGTGCCTGGAGGTCCCAGGGGGCGCATGGCTACACCTTC. Variable domain in full (rest from reference TRBV30 and TRBJ1-2): SQTIHQWPATLVQPVGSPLSLECTVEGTSNPNLYWYRQAAGRGLQLLFYSVGIGQISSEVPQNLSASRPQDRQFILSSKKLLLSDSGFYLCAWRSQGAHGYTFGSGTRLTVV.

This chain connects TRBV6-2 or TRBV6-3 to TRBJ1-5; maybe TRBD1 (5 bases). Germline CDR1 and CDR2: MNHEY and SVGEGT. V lost 5 bases and J lost 2, with 10 bases in between. The CDR3 contains 14 residues. CDR3: CASSSTGRNQPQHF. The CDR3 DNA is TGTGCCAGCAGTAGTACAGGACGCAATCAGCCCCAGCATTTT.